This TCR beta chain was sequenced during a study of shared clonotypes between healthy human individuals. TCRdb's copy holds only in-frame clones and misses some; the assay was immunoSEQ multiplex PCR. The sample has some 2,500,000 clones; roughly 93% are singletons. With regard to this clone: At one end the junction does not follow the germline gene, possibly because of a read error.

CDR1 and CDR2 (germline): MDHEN, SYDVKM. CDR3 length: 13 amino acids. The source is a man younger than 35 in good health. Some clones in this sample may be carry-over from other donors' samples. This chain connects TRBV28 to TRBJ1-1; 9 bases fit TRBD1. The sample was naive CD4+ T cells from PBMCs. Subset indicated: CD45RA+ positively selected. The CDR3 nucleotides read TGTGCCAGCAGTTTGGGACAGGGCTCCTCTGGGGTCTTT. Its protein is CASSLGQGSSGVF.